Each of the 7 T cell receptor beta chains below was sequenced from the same sample in a study of shared clonotypes between healthy human individuals. Measured with immunoSEQ multiplex PCR; TCRdb has only the in-frame clones, and not every one. In the table there are roughly 1 million clones, 65% to 75% of which are singletons. Sequenced sample: memory CD4+ T cells sorted from blood. Subset given: CD45RA-negative fraction. These receptors all stem from a young man in good health.

The chain recombines TRBV15 with TRBJ2-7; D is unresolved. Germline lookup yields CDR1 LNHNV and CDR2 YYDKDF (reference sequence). The CDR3 covers 13 residues. Trimming pared 1 base from V and 0 bases from J, leaving 4 bases between. The DNA for the CDR3 is TGTGCCACCAGCAGAGTCATCTCCTACGAGCAGTACTTC. It codes for CATSRVISYEQYF.

V and J are TRBV2 and TRBJ1-3; TRBD1 might be the D (6 bases). The CDR3 has 15 amino acids. Trimming took off 4 bases at V and 0 bases at J, with 10 bases between the two ends. The germline CDR1 and CDR2 sequences are SNHLY and FYNNEI. The CDR3 DNA follows: TGTGCCAGCAGTGTTACAGGGAGCTCTGGAAACACCATATATTTT. Translated: CASSVTGSSGNTIYF.

The chain links TRBV30 to TRBJ1-3; D uncertain. Germline-derived CDR1 and CDR2 are GTSNPN and SVGIG (reference sequence). The CDR3 totals 15 residues. V was cut by 1 base and J by 0 bases, with 10 bases left in between. CDR3 amino acids: CAWSGRTRSGNTIYF. CDR3 bases: TGTGCCTGGAGTGGACGAACTCGCTCTGGAAACACCATATATTTT. Together with reference TRBV30 and TRBJ1-3, the CDR3 gives the full variable domain: SQTIHQWPATLVQPVGSPLSLECTVEGTSNPNLYWYRQAAGRGLQLLFYSVGIGQISSEVPQNLSASRPQDRQFILSSKKLLLSDSGFYLCAWSGRTRSGNTIYFGEGSWLTVV.

This rearrangement joins TRBV6-5 to TRBJ1-2; D ambiguous. CDR3 length: 13 residues. From germline, CDR1 is MNHEY and CDR2 SVGAGI. Trimming stripped 4 bases from V and 2 bases from J, with 8 bases between. CDR3 coding DNA: TGTGCCAGCAGTTTACAACCCAACTATGGCTACACCTTC. It specifies CASSLQPNYGYTF.

As to this clone: The same CDR3 is also encoded by other DNA sequences in this sample. The chain is built from TRBV5-1 and TRBJ1-3; D possibly corresponds to TRBD1 (6 bases). The CDR3 loop spans 14 amino acids. Germline CDR1 reads SGHRS; CDR2 reads YFSETQ. The V gene lost 0 bases and the J gene lost 4 bases, with 8 bases spanning the gap. CDR3 nucleotide sequence: TGCGCCAGCAGCTTGGAAGGGGGAGGAAACACCATATATTTT. Translated, it gives CASSLEGGGNTIYF.

The chain is built from TRBV16 and TRBJ2-3, with 10 nucleotides matching TRBD2. Looked up from germline, CDR1 is KGHSY and CDR2 is FQNENV. The CDR3 runs 16 residues. V gave up 4 bases and J gave up 0 bases; unmatched junction bases: 4. For the CDR3, the DNA is TGTGCCAGCAGCCCCGGACTAGCGGTTAGCACAGATACGCAGTATTTT. Protein sequence: CASSPGLAVSTDTQYF.

The chain joins TRBV27 to TRBJ2-7; D call uncertain. The V end was cut by 7 bases, the J end by 0 bases, with 4 bases between. The CDR3 is made up of 11 amino acids. The V gene's germline CDR1 is MNHEY and CDR2 SMNVEV (reference sequence). The CDR3 protein is CASILSYEQYF. The DNA of the CDR3 is TGTGCCAGCATTCTCTCCTACGAGCAGTACTTC.